The rows below give T cell receptor beta chains drawn from one sample of a study of shared clonotypes between healthy human individuals. Only in-frame clones appear in the TCRdb table, and some are missing; sequencing was by immunoSEQ multiplex PCR. The sample lists 2 million to 2.5 million clones, 85% to 95% seen once, with approximately 0.39% in the top ten. The sample taken for sequencing was naive CD4+ T cells from PBMCs. These receptors were obtained from a man younger than 35 in good health. Some clones in this sample may be carry-over from other donors' samples. Each CDR3 is given with its conserved first and last residue. The order of the fields is CDR3 protein, CDR3 DNA, CDR3 length, V gene, J gene, D gene, clone size. The D gene is left open where the match is weak. For some rows the clone size is stated as once, few or many, or as a class when expanded; others skip it.

CASREPGRTYEQYF	TGTGCCAGCAGGGAACCGGGCCGTACCTACGAGCAGTACTTC	14	TRBV6-1	TRBJ2-7	NA	once
CASSLPGLAGSDTQYF	TGCGCCAGCAGCCTGCCGGGACTAGCGGGATCAGATACGCAGTATTTT	16	TRBV4-1	TRBJ2-3	TRBD2	NA
CAHNICVLVCQKTRDTIYF	NA	19	TRBV6-8	TRBJ1-3	NA	few
CAIRGQGQSGLAEAFF	TGTGCCATCAGGGGACAGGGCCAGAGTGGGTTGGCTGAAGCTTTCTTT	16	TRBV10-3	TRBJ1-1	TRBD1	NA
CASSPRQGMAFF	TGTGCCAGCTCACCTCGACAGGGTATGGCTTTCTTT	12	TRBV18	TRBJ1-1	TRBD1	NA
CAWAGTGGNQPQHF	TGTGCCTGGGCCGGGACAGGGGGCAATCAGCCCCAGCATTTT	14	TRBV30	TRBJ1-5	TRBD1	NA
CASSLAGTGVFGYTF	TGTGCCAGCAGCTTAGCCGGGACAGGGGTTTTTGGCTACACCTTC	15	TRBV7-9	TRBJ1-2	TRBD1	few
CASSQDDQRANYGYTF	TGTGCCAGCAGCCAAGACGACCAACGGGCTAACTATGGCTACACCTTC	16	TRBV4-2	TRBJ1-2	NA	NA
CARGSARANTYNEQFF	TGTGCCCGAGGGAGCGCCCGAGCCAACACCTACAATGAGCAGTTCTTC	16	TRBV30	TRBJ2-1	NA	NA
CASSFRQGAGEKLFF	TGTGCCAGCAGCTTCCGACAGGGGGCGGGTGAAAAACTGTTTTTT	15	TRBV11-2	TRBJ1-4	TRBD1	NA
CASSSGGRAVHEQYF	TGTGCCAGCAGTTCGGGCGGGAGGGCCGTCCACGAGCAGTACTTC	15	TRBV28	TRBJ2-7	TRBD2	NA
CASSLGLVTYEQYF	TGTGCCAGCAGTCTGGGACTAGTTACCTACGAGCAGTACTTC	14	TRBV6-6	TRBJ2-7	TRBD2	NA
CASSPGTGEETQYF	TGCGCCAGCAGCCCAGGGACAGGAGAAGAGACCCAGTACTTC	14	TRBV5-1	TRBJ2-5	TRBD1	NA
CASSPLGTGNQPQHF	TGTGCCAGTAGCCCATTAGGGACAGGCAATCAGCCCCAGCATTTT	15	TRBV19	TRBJ1-5	TRBD1	NA
CASSEDGGKLFF	TGTGCCAGCAGTGAGGACGGAGGGAAACTGTTTTTT	12	TRBV6-1	TRBJ1-4	NA	NA
CASHTTYGGNQPQHF	TGTGCCAGCCATACCACCTACGGGGGCAATCAGCCCCAGCATTTT	15	TRBV28	TRBJ1-5	NA	NA
CASSLDSGSYNEQFF	TGTGCCAGCAGCTTAGATAGCGGGAGCTACAATGAGCAGTTCTTC	15	TRBV7-7	TRBJ2-1	TRBD2	NA
CASTGGEARLTLAGWETQYF	TGTGCCAGCACGGGGGGGGAAGCCCGCCTCACACTAGCGGGATGGGAGACCCAGTACTTC	20	TRBV28	TRBJ2-5	TRBD2	NA
CASSLFPNVQYF	TGTGCCAGCAGCTTGTTCCCTAACGTGCAGTACTTC	12	TRBV11-2	TRBJ2-7	NA	NA
CASSTRDVGSGANVLTF	TGTGCCAGCAGCACCCGGGACGTCGGCTCTGGGGCCAACGTCCTGACTTTC	17	TRBV7-9	TRBJ2-6	NA	NA
CASSFSPGNTEAFF	TGTGCCAGCAGCTTTAGTCCCGGGAACACTGAAGCTTTCTTT	14	TRBV11-3	TRBJ1-1	NA	NA
CASSSVQGNGNTIYF	TGTGCCAGCAGTTCTGTACAGGGGAACGGAAACACCATATATTTT	15	TRBV28	TRBJ1-3	TRBD1	NA
CASSSPGDRGTGELFF	TGTGCCAGCAGTTCCCCGGGGGACAGGGGGACCGGGGAGCTGTTTTTT	16	TRBV27	TRBJ2-2	TRBD1	NA
CASSPDRSTDTQYF	TGTGCCAGCAGCCCCGACAGGAGCACAGATACGCAGTATTTT	14	TRBV7-3	TRBJ2-3	NA	NA
CASSLAGDTGELFF	TGTGCCAGCAGTTTAGCGGGAGACACCGGGGAGCTGTTTTTT	14	TRBV27	TRBJ2-2	TRBD2	NA
CASSLGRGFLGTNEKLFF	TGTGCCAGCAGCTTAGGCAGGGGGTTTTTAGGTACTAATGAAAAACTGTTTTTT	18	TRBV7-8	TRBJ1-4	TRBD1	NA
CASSRSGPNYGYTF	TGTGCCAGCAGTCGGTCAGGACCTAACTATGGCTACACCTTC	14	TRBV6-5	TRBJ1-2	NA	NA
CASRLGGGTGELFF	TGTGCCAGTAGACTAGGTGGGGGCACCGGGGAGCTGTTTTTT	14	TRBV19	TRBJ2-2	NA	NA
CASRRDTFSYEQYF	TGCGCCAGCAGACGGGACACCTTCTCCTACGAGCAGTACTTC	14	TRBV5-1	TRBJ2-7	NA	NA
CASSQDTNQPQHF	TGCGCCAGCAGCCAAGATACCAATCAGCCCCAGCATTTT	13	TRBV4-1	TRBJ1-5	NA	few
CASSPGGKLFF	TGTGCCAGCAGTCCGGGGGGAAAACTGTTTTTT	11	TRBV6-5	TRBJ1-4	NA	NA
CASSLIPSPTSGREQFF	TGCGCCAGCAGCCTGATCCCCTCCCCAACTAGCGGGAGGGAGCAGTTCTTC	17	TRBV4-3	TRBJ2-1	TRBD2	NA
CASSEAENARGFEQYF	TGTGCCAGCAGTGAAGCGGAGAATGCCAGGGGGTTCGAGCAGTACTTC	16	TRBV6-1	TRBJ2-7	TRBD1	once
CAWSPRRNTEAFF	TGTGCCTGGAGTCCCAGGAGGAACACTGAAGCTTTCTTT	13	TRBV30	TRBJ1-1	NA	NA
CASSWGSGQENTGELFF	TGTGCCAGCAGCTGGGGGTCGGGACAGGAGAACACCGGGGAGCTGTTTTTT	17	TRBV5-4	TRBJ2-2	TRBD1	NA
CASSLTPSGTYEQYF	TGTGCCAGCAGCTTAACGCCTAGCGGAACCTACGAGCAGTACTTC	15	TRBV7-3	TRBJ2-7	TRBD2	NA
CASSLGLAGGTEQFF	TGTGCCAGCAGCTTGGGACTAGCGGGGGGGACTGAGCAGTTCTTC	15	TRBV5-4	TRBJ2-1	TRBD2	NA
CASSLETGRKLFF	TGCGCCAGCAGCTTGGAAACAGGGAGAAAACTGTTTTTT	13	TRBV5-1	TRBJ1-4	NA	few
CASSAPEIGYGYTF	TGTGCCAGCAGTGCCCCCGAGATAGGGTATGGCTACACCTTC	14	TRBV25-1	TRBJ1-2	NA	NA
CASSAGGAPTEAFF	TGTGCCAGCAGCGCAGGGGGCGCCCCCACTGAAGCTTTCTTT	14	TRBV11-3	TRBJ1-1	TRBD1	once
CASSPDRGDEKLFF	TGTGCCAGCAGCCCCGACAGGGGAGATGAAAAACTGTTTTTT	14	TRBV11-2	TRBJ1-4	TRBD1	NA
CASSSGQGPNNEQFF	TGTGCCAGCAGCTCCGGACAGGGGCCAAACAATGAGCAGTTCTTC	15	TRBV7-6	TRBJ2-1	TRBD1	NA
CASSEEQGARNTEAFF	TGTGCCAGCAGTGAGGAACAGGGGGCGCGGAACACTGAAGCTTTCTTT	16	TRBV6-1	TRBJ1-1	TRBD1	NA
CASRRTGVLTEAFF	TGTGCCAGCAGACGGACAGGGGTTTTGACTGAAGCTTTCTTT	14	TRBV7-2	TRBJ1-1	TRBD1	NA
CASRQGTYEQYF	TGTGCCAGCAGGCAGGGGACCTACGAGCAGTACTTC	12	TRBV14	TRBJ2-7	NA	few